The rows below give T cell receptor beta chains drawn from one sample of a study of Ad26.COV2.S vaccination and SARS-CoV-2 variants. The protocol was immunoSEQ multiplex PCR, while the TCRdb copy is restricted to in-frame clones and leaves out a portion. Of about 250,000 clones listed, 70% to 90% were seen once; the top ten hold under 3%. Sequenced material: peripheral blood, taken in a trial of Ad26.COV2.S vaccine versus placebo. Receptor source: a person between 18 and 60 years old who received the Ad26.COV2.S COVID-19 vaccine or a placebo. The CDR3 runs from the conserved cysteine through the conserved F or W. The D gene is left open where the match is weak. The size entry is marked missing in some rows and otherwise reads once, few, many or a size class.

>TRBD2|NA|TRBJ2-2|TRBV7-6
TGTGCCAGCAGCTTAGACGGGAGGGTGAACACCGGGGAGCTGTTTTTT
CASSLDGRVNTGELFF
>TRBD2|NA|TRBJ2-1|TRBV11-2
TGTGCCAGCAGCTCAGGGAGGTACGGCGGGGGGGCAACCTACAATGAGCAGTTCTTC
CASSSGRYGGGATYNEQFF
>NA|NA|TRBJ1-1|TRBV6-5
TGTGCCAGCGGAAGCAAAGGGGGGTTGAACACTGAAGCTTTCTTT
CASGSKGGLNTEAFF
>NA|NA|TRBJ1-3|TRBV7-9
TGTGCCAGCAGCCTAGGGGAGACGGCTAGCAACACCATATATTTT
CASSLGETASNTIYF
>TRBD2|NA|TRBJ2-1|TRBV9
TGTGCCAGCAGCATTTTAGCGGGTGGACCCAATGAGCAGTTCTTC
CASSILAGGPNEQFF
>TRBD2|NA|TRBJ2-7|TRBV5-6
TGTGCCAGCAGCTTCCGCGGGGGGGCCCACGAGCAGTACTTC
CASSFRGGAHEQYF
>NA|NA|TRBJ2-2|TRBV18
TGTGCCAGCGGTGACAGAAGAGCAACCGGGGAGCTGTTTTTT
CASGDRRATGELFF
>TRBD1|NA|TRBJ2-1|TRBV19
TGTGCCAGTAGTATGACAGGGGGCCGGAACAATGAGCAGTTCTTC
CASSMTGGRNNEQFF
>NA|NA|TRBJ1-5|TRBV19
TGTGCCAGTAGTATCTCAGATAGCAATCAGCCCCAGCATTTT
CASSISDSNQPQHF
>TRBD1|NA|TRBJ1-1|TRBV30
TGTGCCTGGAGTGTGGTAAGGACAGGGGCCATGAACACTGAAGCTTTCTTT
CAWSVVRTGAMNTEAFF
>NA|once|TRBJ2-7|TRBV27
TGTGCCAGCAGTTTACAAGCCGGATACGAGCAGTACTTC
CASSLQAGYEQYF
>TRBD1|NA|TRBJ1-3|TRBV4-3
TGCGCCAGCAGAAGAGGACAGGGGACAGGAAACACCATATATTTT
CASRRGQGTGNTIYF
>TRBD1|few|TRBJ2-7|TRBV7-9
TGTGCCATGGGGGACAGAGCCTACGAGCAGTACTTC
CAMGDRAYEQYF
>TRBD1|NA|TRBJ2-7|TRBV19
TGTGCCAGTAGTACCCGGGGACAGAACCACGAGCAGTACTTC
CASSTRGQNHEQYF
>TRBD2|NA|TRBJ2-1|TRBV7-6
TGTGCCAGCAGCTTAGCCGGGACTAGCGCCAATGAGCAGTTCTTC
CASSLAGTSANEQFF
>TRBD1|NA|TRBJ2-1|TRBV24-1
TGTGCCACCAGTGATTTGCCCCCAGTGTTCAGGGGGCTGTACAATGAGCAGTTCTTC
CATSDLPPVFRGLYNEQFF
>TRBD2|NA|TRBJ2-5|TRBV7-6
TGTGCCAGCAGCTTAGCGAGCGGGGGGGCCAGGGAGACCCAGTACTTC
CASSLASGGARETQYF
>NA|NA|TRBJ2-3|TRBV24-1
TGTGCCACCAGTGACCGACTCGGGGTCGGAGATACGCAGTATTTT
CATSDRLGVGDTQYF
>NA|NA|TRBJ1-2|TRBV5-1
TGCGCCAGCAGCCCGTCCGACTATGGCTACACCTTC
CASSPSDYGYTF
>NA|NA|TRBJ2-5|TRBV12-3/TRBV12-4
TGTGCCAGCAGTCCTACTGGACAAGAGACCCAGTACTTC
CASSPTGQETQYF
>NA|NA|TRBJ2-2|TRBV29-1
TGCAGCGTTGGACGGATCACCGGCACCGGGGAGCTGTTTTTT
CSVGRITGTGELFF
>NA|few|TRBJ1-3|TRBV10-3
TGTGCCATCAGTGCCGTGGCAGTAGGATTCTCTGGAAACACCATATATTTT
CAISAVAVGFSGNTIYF
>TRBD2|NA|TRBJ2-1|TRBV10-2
TGCGCCAGCAGTGACTTTGCCGCGCTAGCGGGGGGGAATGAGCAGTTCTTC
CASSDFAALAGGNEQFF
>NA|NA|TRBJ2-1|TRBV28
TGTGCCAGCAGTGGAACTAGCAATGAGCAGTTCTTC
CASSGTSNEQFF
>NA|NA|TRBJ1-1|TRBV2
TGTGCCAGCAGTGTCGGGGGCACTGAAGCTTTCTTT
CASSVGGTEAFF
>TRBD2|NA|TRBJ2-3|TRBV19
TGTGCCAGTACCCTAGCGGGTCGTGTCGGTACGCAGTATTTT
CASTLAGRVGTQYF
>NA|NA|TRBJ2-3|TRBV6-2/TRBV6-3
TGTGCCAGCAGTTACTCTGAGCCAGATACGCAGTATTTT
CASSYSEPDTQYF
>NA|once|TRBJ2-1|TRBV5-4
TGTGCCAGCAGCTTGGAGGGACTCCTACCCCGCAATGAGCAGTTCTTC
CASSLEGLLPRNEQFF
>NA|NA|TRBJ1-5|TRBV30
TGTGCCTGGAGTGTAAGGGCTCAGCCCCAGCATTTT
CAWSVRAQPQHF
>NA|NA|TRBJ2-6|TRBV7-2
TGTGCCAGCAGCCCCTCGGCCGGGGCCAACGTCCTGACTTTC
CASSPSAGANVLTF
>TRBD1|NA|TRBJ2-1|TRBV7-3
TGTGCCAGCAGCGAAACGGGACAGCCACTACAGGAGCAGTTCTTC
CASSETGQPLQEQFF